Sequencing of this T cell receptor (beta chain) was carried out in a study of blood T cells in healthy people across ages. For this clonotype: The target antigen is unknown.

Study-level results: Unknown donor CMV status possibly confounded expanded clonotype changes.

The use of a sample-barcoded 5' primer and a J-beta primer mix characterized a second PCR of roughly 6 to 11 cycles. Every sample returned 3 million or more CDR3-containing paired-end reads. A single record per CDR3 protein comes from TCRdb applying MiXCR to the 5' RACE reads. This sample yields about 800,000 distinct CDR3 sequences, of which 55% to 70% are seen a single time; around 22% belongs to the top ten. At least 5 micrograms of total RNA were extracted per sample. The length of the CDR3 is 13 residues. V lost 2 bases and J lost 3; bases outside the gene matches: 2. Germline V lookup: CDR1 GTSNPN, CDR2 SVGIG (reference sequence).

This chain joins TRBV30 and TRBJ2-5; 8 nucleotides align to TRBD1. The TCR sequence derives from a man under 40 in good health. The sequencing input was blood. The CDR3 loop reads CAWSTGGKETQYF. The CDR3 DNA reads as TGTGCCTGGAGTACAGGGGGAAAAGAGACCCAGTACTTC.